These 30 T cell receptor beta chains originate from one sample sequenced in a study of post-analysis software for immune sequencing data. These receptors lack a known antigen. Each TCR beta cDNA library carried unique molecular identifiers. From the PCR reads, TCRdb called clonotypes with MiXCR, one entry per CDR3 protein. The top ten clones hold approximately 10% of a sample with hundreds of thousands of distinct CDR3 sequences, 55% to 60% of them seen once. General observations from the study: Five TRBV segments were significantly more frequent in patients than in controls. TRBV5-6, TRBV5-1 and TRBV20-1 were among these segments.

The sequenced sample was blood. Receptors were obtained from a girl between 2 and 10 years old with multiple sclerosis.

J is TRBJ2-3 and V is TRBV10-3, with TRBD2 identical over 7 bases. V lost 0 bases to trimming and J lost 5 bases; unmatched junction nucleotides: 5. The CDR3 consists of 15 residues. From germline, CDR1 is ENHRY and CDR2 SYGVKD. This CDR3 is CAISESAGAGDTQYF. The CDR3 coding sequence is TGTGCCATCAGTGAGTCGGCGGGAGCCGGAGATACGCAGTATTTT.

This rearrangement joins TRBV6-6 to TRBJ2-1, with 9 bases matching TRBD2. Germline CDR1 and CDR2: MNHNY and SVGAGI (reference sequence). The V and J ends lost 5 bases and 7 bases, in that order; junction bases with no gene match: 3. The CDR3 is 13 residues long. The CDR3, as DNA: TGTGCCAGCAGTCGGACTAGCGCTAATGAGCAGTTCTTC. Its translation is CASSRTSANEQFF.

This clonotype was counted once. V is TRBV6-1 and J is TRBJ2-7, with a tentative D call TRBD1 (5 bases). This CDR3 comprises 13 residues. Per germline, CDR1 MNHNS and CDR2 SASEGT. V dropped 3 bases and J dropped 4 bases, with 10 bases sitting between them. The CDR3, as DNA: TGTGCCAGCAGTGACCCAGGGTTTTACGAGCAGTACTTC. This codes for CASSDPGFYEQYF.

The chain recombines TRBV3-1 with TRBJ2-1; the D is unclear. V lost 2 bases and J 9 bases, leaving 14 bases between the germline ends. Germline-derived CDR1 and CDR2 are LGHDT and YNNKEL (reference sequence). The CDR3 covers 14 residues. This CDR3 reads CASSQSELLGEQFF. For the CDR3, the DNA is TGTGCCAGCAGCCAATCGGAACTCTTGGGTGAGCAGTTCTTC.

V and J are TRBV12-3 or TRBV12-4 and TRBJ1-2, with D maybe TRBD1 (5 bases). This CDR3 has 13 residues. V was trimmed by 3 bases and J by 3 bases, leaving 8 bases between them. The CDR3 is CASSLTTDYGYTF. The DNA of the CDR3 is TGTGCCAGCAGTTTGACGACAGACTATGGCTACACCTTC.

The J gene is TRBJ1-2, the V gene TRBV29-1, with no clear D. V lost 4 bases, J lost 3 bases, and 12 bases lay in between. Germline CDR1 is SQVTM and CDR2 is ANQGSEA. The CDR3 length is 13 residues. CDR3 loop: CSVAYRTDYGYTF. CDR3 nucleotide sequence: TGCAGCGTTGCTTATAGGACGGACTATGGCTACACCTTC.

A single count supports this clonotype. This chain uses TRBV18 with TRBJ2-3; 10 nucleotides agree with TRBD1. CDR1 is KGHSH, CDR2 LQKENI, per germline. The CDR3 contains 16 residues. Germline trimming cut 3 bases from V and 4 bases from J; bases unmatched to any gene: 7. The CDR3: CASSPPPGQGADTQYF. The CDR3 region has the DNA TGTGCCAGCTCACCGCCTCCAGGACAGGGGGCAGATACGCAGTATTTT.

The rearrangement joins TRBV11-2 to TRBJ1-1; perhaps TRBD1 as D (5 bases). The V end lost 1 base, the J end lost 1 base, and 10 bases lay between the germline ends. Germline CDR1 SGHAT, CDR2 FQNNGV. The length of the CDR3 is 15 residues. CDR3 in DNA: TGTGCCAGCAGCTTAGCCCCAGGGCAGAACACTGAAGCTTTCTTT. Its protein is CASSLAPGQNTEAFF.

V and J are TRBV5-1 and TRBJ1-6; 9 bases line up with TRBD1. The V gene end was trimmed by 3 bases and the J gene end by 8 bases; junction bases not matched to a gene: 3. This CDR3 has 14 amino acids. Germline V gene lookup returns CDR1 SGHRS and CDR2 YFSETQ. CDR3 nucleotide sequence: TGCGCCAGCAGCTGGGGACAGGGCGATTCACCCCTCCACTTT. It is translated as CASSWGQGDSPLHF.

V and J are TRBV4-2 and TRBJ1-1; D is perhaps TRBD1 (5 bases). CDR3 length: 15 amino acids. V was pared by 0 bases and J by 3 bases, with 11 bases between. Germline loops: CDR1 LGHNA, CDR2 YNFKEQ. CDR3: CASSQEGDVDTEAFF. The CDR3 DNA reads TGTGCCAGCAGCCAAGAGGGGGATGTAGACACTGAAGCTTTCTTT.

This clonotype was counted only a few times. This rearrangement joins TRBV11-2 to TRBJ2-1; 10 nucleotides align to TRBD1. Trimming cost V 5 bases and J 3 bases; bases outside gene matches: 4. The CDR3 is made up of 15 amino acids. Germline CDR1 and CDR2: SGHAT and FQNNGV. CDR3 in amino acids: CASSPRTGGYNEQFF. DNA for the CDR3: TGTGCCAGCAGCCCGAGGACAGGGGGCTACAATGAGCAGTTCTTC.

The J gene is TRBJ2-3, the V gene TRBV4-2; 9 bases map to TRBD1. The CDR3 is 17 residues long. Germline-derived CDR1 and CDR2 are LGHNA and YNFKEQ. V trimming: 2 bases; J trimming: 6 bases; junction bases outside the gene matches: 12. The CDR3 loop reads CASSQRPTGGGMDTQYF. The CDR3 DNA reads TGTGCCAGCAGCCAACGACCGACAGGGGGTGGTATGGATACGCAGTATTTT.

DNA of the CDR3: TGCGCCAGCAGCTTAACCGAAAGGAGCGACTATGGCTACACCTTC. Residues: CASSLTERSDYGYTF. This chain joins TRBV5-1 and TRBJ1-2; D is unclear. Germline assignment: CDR1 SGHRS and CDR2 YFSETQ. The CDR3 contains 15 residues. V gave up 2 bases and J gave up 3 bases, with 14 bases separating them. Looking up the rest from reference TRBV5-1 and TRBJ1-2 gives the full variable domain: KAGVTQTPRYLIKTRGQQVTLSCSPISGHRSVSWYQQTPGQGLQFLFEYFSETQRNKGNFPGRFSGRQFSNSRSEMNVSTLELGDSALYLCASSLTERSDYGYTFGSGTRLTVV.

This clonotype was detected a few times. The chain recombines TRBV29-1 with TRBJ2-1, with D perhaps TRBD1 (8 bases). V gave up 6 bases and J gave up 6 bases, with 15 bases separating them. This CDR3 comprises 13 residues. Germline CDR1 and CDR2: SQVTM and ANQGSEA. The CDR3 region is CSVDTGGGNEQFF. CDR3 coding DNA: TGCAGCGTCGATACAGGGGGGGGCAATGAGCAGTTCTTC.

This clonotype has just a few counts. The chain joins TRBV29-1 to TRBJ1-2, with unresolved D. V lost 4 bases, J lost 2 bases, and 8 bases lay in between. The CDR3 totals 12 residues. Germline V CDR1 and CDR2: SQVTM, ANQGSEA. CDR3 sequence (DNA): TGCAGCGTTGTTGTGGGGAACTATGGCTACACCTTC. Its protein product is CSVVVGNYGYTF.

The chain employs TRBV6-6 and TRBJ1-2; tentative D call: TRBD1 (6 bases). From germline, CDR1 is MNHNY and CDR2 SVGAGI (reference sequence). This CDR3 comprises 16 residues. V dropped 0 bases and J dropped 8 bases, with 19 bases sitting between them. The CDR3 region has the DNA TGTGCCAGCAGTTACTCTATCGCAGGGGAAGGTCAGGGCTACACCTTC. This sequence encodes CASSYSIAGEGQGYTF.

In its sample, this clonotype was seen once. The V gene is TRBV5-1, the J gene TRBJ2-1; D is ambiguous. From germline, CDR1 is SGHRS and CDR2 YFSETQ. The CDR3 length is 16 residues. V was cut by 5 bases and J by 0 bases, with 15 bases left in between. The CDR3 nucleotides are TGCGCCAGCAGTCGCCAGACTGCCAGCTCCTACAATGAGCAGTTCTTC. The encoded protein is CASSRQTASSYNEQFF. The whole variable domain, remainder taken from reference TRBV5-1 and TRBJ2-1, is KAGVTQTPRYLIKTRGQQVTLSCSPISGHRSVSWYQQTPGQGLQFLFEYFSETQRNKGNFPGRFSGRQFSNSRSEMNVSTLELGDSALYLCASSRQTASSYNEQFFGPGTRLTVL.

The chain is built from TRBV12-3 or TRBV12-4 and TRBJ2-7, with D tentatively TRBD2 (6 bases). Trimming took off 6 bases at V and 0 bases at J, with 15 bases between the two ends. The CDR3 has 15 amino acids. The chain's CDR3 is CASSPDTGASYEQYF. The DNA for the CDR3 is TGTGCCAGCAGCCCTGACACGGGAGCCTCCTACGAGCAGTACTTC.

In its sample, this clonotype was seen a few times. The V call is TRBV5-4, the J call TRBJ2-3, with D uncertain. Trimming removed 1 base at V and 0 bases at J, with 9 bases between. The CDR3 has 15 amino acids. Germline CDR1 is SGHNT and CDR2 is YYREEE (reference sequence). The CDR3 protein is CASSLRQTSTDTQYF. The DNA for the CDR3 is TGTGCCAGCAGCTTGCGTCAGACGAGCACAGATACGCAGTATTTT.

This chain joins TRBV6-2 or TRBV6-3 and TRBJ1-5; D not certain. The V and J ends lost 2 bases and 9 bases respectively, with 8 bases between them. The CDR3 length is 12 residues. Looked up from germline, CDR1 is MNHEY and CDR2 is SVGEGT. The CDR3 protein is CASSYRSPPQHF. The CDR3 region has the DNA TGTGCCAGCAGTTACAGGAGTCCGCCCCAGCATTTT.

This clonotype was counted between two and nine times. The chain has TRBV5-1 and TRBJ2-6; D ambiguous. The CDR3 covers 14 residues. V shed 2 bases and J shed 4 bases, with 7 bases lying between them. The V gene's germline CDR1 is SGHRS and CDR2 YFSETQ. CDR3 bases: TGCGCCAGCAGCTTAGCAGTCGGGGCCAACGTCCTGACTTTC. Encoded protein: CASSLAVGANVLTF. Full variable domain (remainder filled in from reference TRBV5-1 and TRBJ2-6): KAGVTQTPRYLIKTRGQQVTLSCSPISGHRSVSWYQQTPGQGLQFLFEYFSETQRNKGNFPGRFSGRQFSNSRSEMNVSTLELGDSALYLCASSLAVGANVLTFGAGSRLTVL.

The rearrangement links TRBV7-6 to TRBJ1-1; D remains unclear. Trimming removed 5 bases at V and 4 bases at J, with 14 bases between. This CDR3 spans 14 amino acids. The germline V gene has CDR1 SGHVS and CDR2 FNYEAQ. CDR3: CASSQRRTGTEAFF. The CDR3, as DNA: TGTGCCAGCAGCCAACGCCGGACGGGCACTGAAGCTTTCTTT.

In this sample, this clonotype turned up a few times. The chain recombines TRBV7-2 with TRBJ1-4; D is uncertain. The V and J ends lost 5 bases and 5 bases respectively, with 12 bases between them. This CDR3 comprises 14 residues. Germline CDR1 reads SGHTA; CDR2 reads FQGNSA. The chain's CDR3 is CASSPRGENEKLFF. In DNA, the CDR3 is TGTGCCAGCAGCCCGCGGGGTGAGAATGAAAAACTGTTTTTT.

There are a few counts of this clonotype. The chain links TRBV30 to TRBJ2-4; D may be TRBD2 (6 bases). The CDR3 contains 15 residues. CDR1 and CDR2 from the germline V gene are GTSNPN and SVGIG (reference sequence). Trimming removed 1 base at V and 0 bases at J, with 10 bases between. This CDR3 reads CAWSDQGLAKNIQYF. The CDR3 nucleotides are TGTGCCTGGAGTGATCAGGGACTAGCCAAAAACATTCAGTACTTC. The full variable domain, its missing parts supplied by reference TRBV30 and TRBJ2-4, is SQTIHQWPATLVQPVGSPLSLECTVEGTSNPNLYWYRQAAGRGLQLLFYSVGIGQISSEVPQNLSASRPQDRQFILSSKKLLLSDSGFYLCAWSDQGLAKNIQYFGAGTRLSVL.

The rearrangement joins TRBV29-1 to TRBJ2-1, with D perhaps matching TRBD2 (5 bases). CDR1 and CDR2 from the germline V gene are SQVTM and ANQGSEA. Trimming removed 2 bases at V and 3 bases at J, with 8 bases between. CDR3 size: 13 residues. In nucleotides, the CDR3 is TGCAGCGTTGAACCCGGGATCTACAATGAGCAGTTCTTC. It encodes CSVEPGIYNEQFF.

The gene calls are TRBV20-1 and TRBJ1-2, with a possible D match to TRBD1 (6 bases). V lost 6 bases and J lost 8, with 7 bases in between. From germline, CDR1 is DFQATT and CDR2 SNEGSKA (reference sequence). The CDR3 runs to 9 residues. As DNA, the CDR3 is TGCAGTGCCGGACAGGGCTACACCTTC. Encoded protein: CSAGQGYTF.

The chain combines TRBV15 with TRBJ2-1; D not resolved. There are 13 residues in the CDR3. Trimming pared 3 bases from V and 10 bases from J, leaving 13 bases between. CDR1 is LNHNV, CDR2 YYDKDF, per germline (reference sequence). The CDR3 protein is CATSSRTGREQFF. The CDR3 DNA reads as TGTGCCACCAGCAGTAGGACGGGTAGAGAGCAGTTCTTC.

This chain uses TRBV5-1 with TRBJ2-7; tentatively, D is TRBD1 or TRBD2 (6 bases each). This CDR3 region has 13 residues. Trimming removed 2 bases at V and 7 bases at J, with 13 bases between. Germline V gene lookup returns CDR1 SGHRS and CDR2 YFSETQ. DNA for the CDR3: TGCGCCAGCAGCTTAGGGGGGCCGGAAGAGCAGTACTTC. This codes for CASSLGGPEEQYF. Using reference TRBV5-1 and TRBJ2-7 for the parts outside the CDR3, the full variable domain is KAGVTQTPRYLIKTRGQQVTLSCSPISGHRSVSWYQQTPGQGLQFLFEYFSETQRNKGNFPGRFSGRQFSNSRSEMNVSTLELGDSALYLCASSLGGPEEQYFGPGTRLTVT.

In this sample, this clonotype turned up a few times. The V and J genes are TRBV24-1 and TRBJ2-1, with TRBD1 identical over 7 bases. The ends lost 3 bases at V and 8 bases at J; junction bases unmatched: 6. The CDR3 runs to 14 residues. Per the germline V gene, CDR1 is KGHDR and CDR2 is SFDVKD. CDR3 DNA sequence: TGTGCCACCAGTGATAGGCCAGGGGGTCATGAGCAGTTCTTC. Amino acids: CATSDRPGGHEQFF.

The chain recombines TRBV24-1 with TRBJ2-1; D gene ambiguous. Germline V CDR1 and CDR2: KGHDR, SFDVKD. Between the trimmed V and J ends, which lost 9 bases and 8 bases, there was a span of 13 bases. The CDR3 is 12 residues long. The CDR3 DNA reads as TGTGCCACCGCTGCCCGTGGGGATGAGCAGTTCTTC. It codes for CATAARGDEQFF.